This T cell receptor beta chain was recovered during a study of CD8 T cells in Susac syndrome. Per germline, CDR1 MDHEN and CDR2 SYDVKM. Between the trimmed V and J ends, which lost 1 base and 5 bases, there was a span of 11 bases. This CDR3 contains 14 residues. cDNA came from roughly 0.47 to 1 ug RNA primed by random hexamers. The authors amplified TCR beta CDR3 across 54 Vbeta and 13 Jbeta using immunoSEQ multiplex PCR. TCRdb called the immunoSEQ multiplex PCR reads again in MiXCR, with one record for every CDR3 protein. The data show fewer than 85,000 distinct CDR3 sequences, 95% seen once. Sequencing was done on a sample of CD8+ T cells from PBMCs. The source is a human donor with Susac syndrome. The chain has TRBV28 and TRBJ2-5, with D hard to call. CDR3 amino acids: CASSLSLLGETQYF. CDR3 coding DNA: TGTGCCAGCAGTTTATCCTTACTTGGGGAGACCCAGTACTTC.